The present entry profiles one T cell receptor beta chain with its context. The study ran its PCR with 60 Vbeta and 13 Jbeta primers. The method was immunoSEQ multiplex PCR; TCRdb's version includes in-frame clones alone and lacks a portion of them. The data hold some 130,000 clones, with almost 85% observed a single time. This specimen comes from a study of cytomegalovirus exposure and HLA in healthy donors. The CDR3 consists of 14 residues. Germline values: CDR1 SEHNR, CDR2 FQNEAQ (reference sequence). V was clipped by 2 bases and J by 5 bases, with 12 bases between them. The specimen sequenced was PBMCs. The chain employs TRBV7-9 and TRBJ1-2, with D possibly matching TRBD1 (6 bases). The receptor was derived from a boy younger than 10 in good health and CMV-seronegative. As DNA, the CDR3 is TGTGCCAGCAGCTTAAGCGACGGGACATATGGCTACACCTTC. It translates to CASSLSDGTYGYTF. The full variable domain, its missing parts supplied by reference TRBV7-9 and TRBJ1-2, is DTGVSQNPRHKITKRGQNVTFRCDPISEHNRLYWYRQTLGQGPEFLTYFQNEAQLEKSRLLSDRFSAERPKGSFSTLEIQRTEQGDSAMYLCASSLSDGTYGYTFGSGTRLTVV.